A single TCR beta chain is shown here with its context. This clone's antigen is unknown. No base-level quality is on record; no much larger clone is a single base apart. This sample is part of a study of blood T cell repertoires in COVID-19 (dated by TCRdb to about 2020). Regarding the complete study: Collaborator samples came from the United States, Italy and Spain and covered acute and convalescent phases of COVID-19. The dataset comprised deeply sampled blood TCRbeta repertoires from subjects exposed to, actively infected with, or recovered from COVID-19. The prospective study material was composed of cDNA or gDNA derived from T cells, B-cell-depleted T cells, or PBMCs. The repertoires were released in a freely available public database meant as a resource for research on the immune response to SARS-CoV-2. Sample metadata almost always included a de-identified subject ID, COVID-19 status, age in years and sex. Samples came from the ongoing ImmuneRACE study (first 160 participants) plus 1,254 subjects from 6 global collaborators. Where available, HLA class I and class II types were obtained from metadata supplied by the sample provider rather than from assay-based typing. What the work shows at the level of the full study, not this receptor alone: The amount of clinical and demographic metadata varied by source and participant and was provided uncurated.

Whole blood was collected in K2EDTA tubes by collaborating institutions according to the institutions' own protocols. For TCRbeta analysis, collaborator samples were shipped as frozen whole blood, as isolated PBMCs, or as DNA extracted from either sample type. Based on the germline V gene, the CDR1 and CDR2 sequences are MDHEN and SYDVKM. Counted from cysteine to phenylalanine, this CDR3 has 15 amino acids. Only CDR3 DNA is held: 45 bases, read in frame from base 1. Trimming costs V 3 bases and J 1 base, and their ends lie 10 bases apart. The immunoSEQ Assay, a bias-controlled multiplex PCR, was used to amplify TCRbeta CDR3 regions from genomic DNA. In the paper's pipeline: Nucleated cell counts per sample were estimated from amplification of reference gene primers within the assay. Sequence reads were collapsed and filtered to measure the absolute abundance of every unique TCRbeta CDR3 rearrangement. For each sample, productive Simpson clonality was calculated as the square root of Simpson's diversity index over productive rearrangements. TCRdb retrieved this table from immuneACCESS and kept in-frame rearrangements only. Not all clones are present; in checked studies, unresolved V genes account for under half, and no reason is known for the remainder. V, J and clone size were drawn from that table, and D and trimming were deduced from the DNA. This sample holds approximately 100,000 clones; 65% to 75% were observed only once. Approximately 6.3% of the sample comes from the top ten.

The receptor's source is a man older than 75 with acute or convalescent COVID-19. The sequenced material came from peripheral blood. The sequence joins TRBV28 to TRBJ2-1; TRBD2 is a possible D gene, resting on 6 matching bases. For the CDR3, the sequence is CASSFAGRSYNEQFF. The sequence in DNA is TGTGCCAGCAGTTTCGCGGGAAGGTCCTACAATGAGCAGTTCTTC. With all but the CDR3 taken from the reference TRBV28 and TRBJ2-1 genes, the full variable domain is: DVKVTQSSRYLVKRTGEKVFLECVQDMDHENMFWYRQDPGLGLRLIYFSYDVKMKEKGDIPEGYSVSREKKERFSLILESASTNQTSMYLCASSFAGRSYNEQFFGPGTRLTVL.